Included here is one TCR beta chain sequence, with context. Germline V gene sequence: CDR1 KGHSH, CDR2 LQKENI. The CDR3 extends over 16 amino acids. Trimming removed 3 bases from V and 3 bases from J; junction bases left unmatched: 5. The sample comes from a study of control samples from healthy donors and cancer patients. Using immunoSEQ multiplex PCR, the repertoire was profiled, and TCRdb retains in-frame clones only, with some absent. The sample contains around 92,000 clones, 82% of which appear only once. The specimen was blood. This sequence originates from a man aged 55 to 70 in good health. This chain links TRBV18 with TRBJ2-1; 10 nucleotides match TRBD2. CDR3 DNA: TGTGCCAGCTCACCCCGGACTAGCGGATACTACAATGAGCAGTTCTTC. It encodes CASSPRTSGYYNEQFF.